The 19 T cell receptor beta chains below were found in one sample sequenced in a study of cytomegalovirus exposure and HLA in healthy donors. Both 60 Vbeta primers and 13 Jbeta primers went into the PCR. The data were produced by immunoSEQ multiplex PCR, yet TCRdb's version contains in-frame clones alone and is incomplete. The data hold 180,000 or so clones, with about 10% observed a single time. Sequencing was carried out using PBMCs. All receptors come from a woman aged 30 to 39 in good health and CMV-seropositive.

The genes are TRBV6-5 and TRBJ2-3; D might be TRBD2 (5 bases). The CDR3 contains 11 residues. V was clipped by 2 bases and J by 9 bases, with 6 bases between them. Germline-derived CDR1 and CDR2 are MNHEY and SVGAGI. The CDR3 loop reads CASSYEGTQYF. CDR3 nucleotide sequence: TGTGCCAGCAGTTACGAGGGAACGCAGTATTTT.

This clone was seen a handful of times. This rearrangement joins TRBV6-4 to TRBJ1-1; 7 positions match TRBD1. This CDR3 has 13 residues. Germline CDR1 is MRHNA and CDR2 is SNTAGT. Trimming at V came to 10 bases and at J to 8 bases, leaving 13 bases not matched to a gene. In DNA, the CDR3 is TGTGCCACCCGACAGGGCCACGGATCGGAAGCTTTCTTT. Encoded protein: CATRQGHGSEAFF.

There are a few counts of this clone. The chain couples TRBV4-2 to TRBJ2-5; D is undetermined. Trimming cost V 0 bases and J 2 bases, with 10 bases left between them. This CDR3 has 15 residues. CDR1 LGHNA and CDR2 YNFKEQ come from the germline V gene. The DNA for the CDR3 is TGTGCCAGCAGCCAAGAGTGGAGCCGGCAAGAGACCCAGTACTTC. Protein: CASSQEWSRQETQYF.

This chain uses TRBV9 with TRBJ2-3, with D tentatively TRBD2 (6 bases). The CDR3 covers 13 residues. Germline V gives CDR1 SGDLS, CDR2 YYNGEE. V lost 1 base to trimming and J lost 4 bases, with 7 bases between them. CDR3 loop: CASSVLAADTQYF. CDR3 sequence (DNA): TGTGCCAGCAGCGTATTAGCGGCAGATACGCAGTATTTT.

The chain links TRBV30 to TRBJ1-2; maybe TRBD1 (5 bases). Germline V CDR1 and CDR2: GTSNPN, SVGIG (reference sequence). The CDR3 is 12 residues long. Trimming removed 4 bases from V and 8 bases from J, with 14 bases in between. The DNA for the CDR3 is TGTGCCTGGACCCGCCGGGGGGGAGGCTACACCTTC. It specifies CAWTRRGGGYTF.

The sample holds a few counts of this clone. The V call is TRBV6-5, the J call TRBJ2-1; 7 nucleotides match TRBD2. J lost 8 bases, V lost 2 bases, and 6 bases had no gene match. Germline V gene data show CDR1 as MNHEY and CDR2 as SVGAGI. The CDR3 contains 14 residues. CDR3 nucleotides: TGTGCCAGCAGTTACGGGGGGGTTGTTGATGAGCAGTTCTTC. Translation gives CASSYGGVVDEQFF.

The J gene is TRBJ1-3, the V gene TRBV9; TRBD1 might be the D (5 bases). The CDR3 covers 15 residues. V dropped 4 bases and J dropped 0 bases, with 11 bases sitting between them. Germline CDR1 reads SGDLS; CDR2 reads YYNGEE. As DNA, the CDR3 is TGTGCCAGCAGCTCACGACAGACCTCTGGAAACACCATATATTTT. Translated, it gives CASSSRQTSGNTIYF. Variable domain in full (rest from reference TRBV9 and TRBJ1-3): DSGVTQTPKHLITATGQRVTLRCSPRSGDLSVYWYQQSLDQGLQFLIQYYNGEERAKGNILERFSAQQFPDLHSELNLSSLELGDSALYFCASSSRQTSGNTIYFGEGSWLTVV.

The chain carries TRBV5-1 and TRBJ2-3; 7 bases align to TRBD2. This CDR3 has 16 residues. In germline, CDR1 is SGHRS, CDR2 YFSETQ. V was pared by 0 bases and J by 1 base, with 5 bases of the junction left unmatched. The CDR3 nucleotides are TGCGCCAGCAGCTTGGGGGAGGGCCGGGGCACAGATACGCAGTATTTT. Translation: CASSLGEGRGTDTQYF.

There are a few counts of this clone. The chain uses TRBV11-2 and TRBJ2-7; TRBD2 is a possible D gene (6 bases). Between the trimmed V and J ends, which lost 6 bases and 4 bases, there was a span of 13 bases. The CDR3 covers 13 residues. Per germline, CDR1 SGHAT and CDR2 FQNNGV. This chain's CDR3 is CASSLRDFYEQYF. As DNA, the CDR3 is TGTGCCAGCAGTCTACGGGACTTTTACGAGCAGTACTTC.

CDR3 DNA sequence: TGTGCCAGCAGCTCCTCCCTTAGCGGGAGGAGGGCAGATACGCAGTATTTT. Amino acid sequence: CASSSSLSGRRADTQYF. The V call is TRBV13, the J call TRBJ2-3; 10 nucleotides agree with TRBD2. The germline V gene has CDR1 PRHDT and CDR2 FYEKMQ (reference sequence). After removal of 4 bases from V and 4 bases from J, the junction contained 11 bases not matched to a gene. This CDR3 is built from 17 residues.

The chain is built from TRBV4-1 and TRBJ1-4; no definite D call. The germline CDR1 and CDR2 sequences are MGHRA and YSYEKL. The CDR3 spans 16 residues. The germline V and J ends were trimmed by 2 bases and 1 base, with 11 bases remaining between them. CDR3 nucleotide sequence: TGCGCCAGCAGCCAAACGTTAGCCGTAACTAATGAAAAACTGTTTTTT. It encodes CASSQTLAVTNEKLFF.

The chain carries TRBV9 and TRBJ2-2, with a possible D match to TRBD2 (5 bases). This CDR3 comprises 15 residues. Germline CDR1 reads SGDLS; CDR2 reads YYNGEE. Trimming left V 6 bases short and J 4 bases short, with 16 bases between. CDR3 sequence (DNA): TGTGCCAGCAACCAGGAGGTATCAGGCACCGGGGAGCTGTTTTTT. It is translated as CASNQEVSGTGELFF.

V gene TRBV18 combines with J gene TRBJ2-7, with TRBD2 identical over 10 bases. CDR3 length: 15 amino acids. Germline V CDR1 and CDR2: KGHSH, LQKENI. V was pared by 5 bases and J by 6 bases, with 10 bases of the junction left unmatched. The CDR3, as DNA: TGTGCCAGCTCAAACAGCGGGAGGGCCCTCGGCGAGCAGTACTTC. Its translation is CASSNSGRALGEQYF.

The CDR3 here is CASSEGGTQDTQYF. The CDR3 DNA reads TGCGCCAGCAGTGAAGGCGGGACCCAAGATACGCAGTATTTT. The chain couples TRBV10-1 to TRBJ2-3, with a possible D match to TRBD2 (6 bases). The CDR3 covers 14 residues. Germline V lookup: CDR1 WNHNN, CDR2 SYGVQD (reference sequence). Trimming shortened V by 3 bases and J by 5 bases, and 12 bases separated the two germline ends.

The chain links TRBV5-1 to TRBJ2-7; D gene unclear. Per germline, CDR1 SGHRS and CDR2 YFSETQ. Between the trimmed V and J ends, which lost 0 bases and 4 bases, there was a span of 14 bases. The CDR3 has 15 residues. CDR3 residues: CASSLVPSGVYEQYF. In nucleotides, the CDR3 is TGCGCCAGCAGCTTGGTACCGTCGGGTGTTTACGAGCAGTACTTC.

The rearrangement uses TRBV4-2 and TRBJ1-1, with D uncertain. The V gene's germline CDR1 is LGHNA and CDR2 YNFKEQ. The germline V and J ends were trimmed by 1 base and 8 bases, with 14 bases remaining between them. CDR3 length equals 14 residues. CDR3 coding DNA: TGTGCCAGCAGCCAAGGTGAGAGAGGTATCGAAGCTTTCTTT. It encodes CASSQGERGIEAFF.

The CDR3 protein is CASSFSYRENIEAFF. Here the CDR3 DNA reads TGTGCCAGCAGCTTCAGCTACCGGGAGAATATTGAAGCTTTCTTT. The chain combines TRBV7-9 with TRBJ1-1; D is ambiguous. The germline CDR1 and CDR2 sequences are SEHNR and FQNEAQ (reference sequence). CDR3 length: 15 residues. V shed 3 bases and J shed 7 bases, with 18 bases lying between them.

As regards this clone: This sample includes further DNA sequences coding for the same CDR3. This sequence joins TRBV30 and TRBJ2-4; no clear D. Germline CDR1 and CDR2: GTSNPN and SVGIG (reference sequence). V was shortened by 4 bases and J by 6 bases, with 19 bases between the two germline ends. This CDR3 is 15 amino acids long. The CDR3 is CAWTPPAKSRNIQYF. DNA for the CDR3: TGTGCCTGGACGCCCCCCGCCAAATCGAGAAACATTCAGTACTTC. Using reference TRBV30 and TRBJ2-4 for the parts outside the CDR3, the full variable domain is SQTIHQWPATLVQPVGSPLSLECTVEGTSNPNLYWYRQAAGRGLQLLFYSVGIGQISSEVPQNLSASRPQDRQFILSSKKLLLSDSGFYLCAWTPPAKSRNIQYFGAGTRLSVL.

The gene calls are TRBV7-6 and TRBJ2-1, with 8 bases fitting TRBD2. The CDR3 length is 16 residues. Trimming took 1 base from V and 9 from J; bases not matched to a gene: 11. Germline V gene sequence: CDR1 SGHVS, CDR2 FNYEAQ. The CDR3 sequence is CASSLVVTGGRSEQFF. The CDR3 region has the DNA TGTGCCAGCAGCTTAGTAGTGACGGGAGGGCGTAGTGAGCAGTTCTTC.